These 10 T cell receptor beta chains share one sample of origin, sequenced in a study of T cell responses to AZD1222 COVID-19 vaccine. Sequenced by immunoSEQ multiplex PCR; TCRdb stores in-frame clones only, minus some. The sample includes approximately 160,000 clones, about nine tenths seen only once; the top ten take about 2.6%. The source was peripheral blood, collected on day 0 of AZD1222 vaccination. Receptors were obtained from an adult in good health.

The chain carries TRBV2 and TRBJ2-7; TRBD2 matches 9 bases. Germline V gene lookup returns CDR1 SNHLY and CDR2 FYNNEI. Trimming at V came to 6 bases and at J to 2 bases, leaving 8 bases not matched to a gene. The CDR3 loop spans 15 amino acids. CDR3 amino acids: CASSQGLAAAYEQYF. DNA of the CDR3: TGTGCCAGCAGCCAGGGACTAGCAGCCGCCTACGAGCAGTACTTC.

J is TRBJ2-1 and V is TRBV6-2 or TRBV6-3; D unresolved. V dropped 2 bases and J dropped 7 bases, with 6 bases sitting between them. Germline CDR1 MNHEY, CDR2 SVGEGT. This CDR3 comprises 12 residues. CDR3 region: CASSYLPNEQFF. Here the CDR3 DNA reads TGTGCCAGCAGTTACCTCCCGAATGAGCAGTTCTTC.

V and J are TRBV12-3 or TRBV12-4 and TRBJ1-2; possibly TRBD1 for D (5 bases). Trimming left V 3 bases short and J 7 bases short, with 6 bases between. There are 11 residues in the CDR3. CDR3 DNA sequence: TGTGCCAGCAGTTTGCAGGGTGGCTACACCTTC. It specifies CASSLQGGYTF.

This chain links TRBV24-1 with TRBJ2-2; the D gene is possibly TRBD1 (5 bases). Germline V lookup: CDR1 KGHDR, CDR2 SFDVKD. The CDR3 totals 16 residues. Trimming removed 4 bases at V and 7 bases at J, with 18 bases between. This chain's CDR3 is CATSEGQGRVFGELFF. CDR3 DNA sequence: TGTGCCACCAGTGAAGGCCAGGGCCGGGTATTCGGGGAGCTGTTTTTT.

The J gene is TRBJ2-2, the V gene TRBV2; TRBD1 might be the D (5 bases). The CDR3 covers 15 residues. The V and J ends lost 8 bases and 4 bases respectively, with 17 bases between them. The germline V gene has CDR1 SNHLY and CDR2 FYNNEI. The CDR3 loop reads CASYGRAGLTGELFF. The CDR3 DNA reads TGTGCCAGCTATGGTCGTGCAGGGCTCACCGGGGAGCTGTTTTTT.

J is TRBJ2-7 and V is TRBV27; D is possibly TRBD1 (6 bases). This CDR3 is 15 amino acids long. V was pared by 5 bases and J by 2 bases, with 16 bases between. Looked up from germline, CDR1 is MNHEY and CDR2 is SMNVEV (reference sequence). The CDR3 loop is CASSAAQGTPYEQYF. CDR3 nucleotides: TGTGCCAGCAGTGCCGCCCAGGGGACCCCCTACGAGCAGTACTTC.

The chain has TRBV12-3 or TRBV12-4 and TRBJ2-5, with a tentative D call TRBD2 (6 bases). Trimming cost V 7 bases and J 5 bases, with 14 bases left between them. The CDR3 is made up of 13 amino acids. In nucleotides, the CDR3 is TGTGCCAGCACGTCGGGAGATGGGGAGACCCAGTACTTC. Translated: CASTSGDGETQYF.

The chain has TRBV7-9 and TRBJ1-2, with D possibly matching TRBD1 (6 bases). V was pared by 6 bases and J by 7 bases, with 15 bases between. This CDR3 spans 13 amino acids. Germline V CDR1 and CDR2: SEHNR, FQNEAQ (reference sequence). CDR3 residues: CASRSGAGAGYTF. The DNA for the CDR3 is TGTGCCAGCAGATCGGGGGCAGGGGCTGGCTACACCTTC.

The chain carries TRBV7-8 and TRBJ1-3; tentative D call: TRBD1 (6 bases). Germline-derived CDR1 and CDR2 are SGHVS and FQNEAQ. V was shortened by 5 bases and J by 0 bases, with 35 bases between the two germline ends. The CDR3 runs 23 residues. CDR3 in amino acids: CASSRNLSGTTEPRASSGNTIYF. Here the CDR3 DNA reads TGTGCCAGCAGCCGCAACCTCTCCGGGACAACAGAACCGCGGGCCTCCTCTGGAAACACCATATATTTT.

The V and J genes are TRBV9 and TRBJ2-1; D may be TRBD1 or TRBD2 (5 bases each). V lost 2 bases and J 5 bases, leaving 11 bases between the germline ends. The germline V gene has CDR1 SGDLS and CDR2 YYNGEE. The CDR3 runs to 14 residues. In DNA, the CDR3 is TGTGCCAGCAGCGTCGAGGGGTGGAACAATGAGCAGTTCTTC. Its translation is CASSVEGWNNEQFF.